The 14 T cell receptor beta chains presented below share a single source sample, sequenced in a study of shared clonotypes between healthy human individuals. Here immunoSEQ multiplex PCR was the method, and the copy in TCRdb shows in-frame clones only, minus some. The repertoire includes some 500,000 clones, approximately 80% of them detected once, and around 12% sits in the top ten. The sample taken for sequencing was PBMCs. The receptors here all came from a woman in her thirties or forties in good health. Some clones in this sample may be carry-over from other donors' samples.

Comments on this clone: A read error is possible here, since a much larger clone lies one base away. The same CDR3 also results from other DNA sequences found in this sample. CDR3 sequence: CASSPTGPQETQYF. DNA of the CDR3: TGTGCCAGCAGCCCCACAGGACCTCAAGAGACCCAGTACTTC. The genes are TRBV11-2 and TRBJ2-5; D possibly corresponds to TRBD1 (5 bases). V was clipped by 5 bases and J by 2 bases, with 12 bases between them. The germline CDR1 and CDR2 sequences are SGHAT and FQNNGV. This CDR3 contains 14 residues. Full variable domain (missing parts from reference TRBV11-2 and TRBJ2-5): EAGVAQSPRYKIIEKRQSVAFWCNPISGHATLYWYQQILGQGPKLLIQFQNNGVVDDSQLPKDRFSAERLKGVDSTLKIQPAKLEDSAVYLCASSPTGPQETQYFGPGTRLLVL.

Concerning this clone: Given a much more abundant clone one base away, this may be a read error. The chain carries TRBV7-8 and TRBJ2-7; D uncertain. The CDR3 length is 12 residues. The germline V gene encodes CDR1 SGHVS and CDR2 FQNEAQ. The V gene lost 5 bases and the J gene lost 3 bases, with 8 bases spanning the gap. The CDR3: CASSPIFYEQYF. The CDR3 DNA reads TGTGCCAGCAGCCCCATCTTCTACGAGCAGTACTTC.

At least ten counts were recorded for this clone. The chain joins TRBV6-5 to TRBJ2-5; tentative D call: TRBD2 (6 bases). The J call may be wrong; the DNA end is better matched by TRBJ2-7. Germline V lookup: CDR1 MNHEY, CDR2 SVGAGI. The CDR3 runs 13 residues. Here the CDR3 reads CASSLVGGYEQYF. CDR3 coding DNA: TGTGCCAGCAGCCTTGTGGGGGGCTACGAGCAGTACTTC.

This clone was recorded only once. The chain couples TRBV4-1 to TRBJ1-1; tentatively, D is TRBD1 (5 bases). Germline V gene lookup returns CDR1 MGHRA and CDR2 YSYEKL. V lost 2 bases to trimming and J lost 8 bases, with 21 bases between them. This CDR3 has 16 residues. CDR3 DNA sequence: TGCGCCAGCAGCCAAACGGGAACTTTGGGGCTTGCGGAAGCTTTCTTT. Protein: CASSQTGTLGLAEAFF.

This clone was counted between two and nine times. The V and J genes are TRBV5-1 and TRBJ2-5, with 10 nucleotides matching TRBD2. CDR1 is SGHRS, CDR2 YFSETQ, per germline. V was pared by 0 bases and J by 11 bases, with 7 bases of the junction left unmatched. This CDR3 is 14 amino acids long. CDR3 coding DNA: TGCGCCAGCAGCTTGGAACCAGCGGGAGGGGGGCAGTACTTC. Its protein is CASSLEPAGGGQYF.

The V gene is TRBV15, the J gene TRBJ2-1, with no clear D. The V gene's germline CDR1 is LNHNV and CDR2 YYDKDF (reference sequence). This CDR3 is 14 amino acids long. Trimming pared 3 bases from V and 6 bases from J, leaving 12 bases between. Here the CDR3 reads CATSRAGPSNEQFF. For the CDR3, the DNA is TGTGCCACCAGCAGGGCTGGTCCATCCAATGAGCAGTTCTTC.

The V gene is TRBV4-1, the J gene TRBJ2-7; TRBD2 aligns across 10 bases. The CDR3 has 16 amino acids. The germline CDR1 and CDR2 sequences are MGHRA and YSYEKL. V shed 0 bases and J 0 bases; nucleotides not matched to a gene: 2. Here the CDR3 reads CASSQESSGSSYEQYF. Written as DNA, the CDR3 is TGCGCCAGCAGCCAAGAATCTAGCGGGAGCTCCTACGAGCAGTACTTC.

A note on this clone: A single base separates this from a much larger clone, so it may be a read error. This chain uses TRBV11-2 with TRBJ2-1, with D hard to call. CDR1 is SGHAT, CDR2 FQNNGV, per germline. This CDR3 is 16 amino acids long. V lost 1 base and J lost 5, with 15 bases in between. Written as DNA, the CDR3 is TGTGCCAGCAGCTTAGGGTTTGGGCGGATGCACAATGAGCAGTTCTTC. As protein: CASSLGFGRMHNEQFF.

The chain's CDR3 is CASSEPDQFF. In DNA, the CDR3 is TGTGCCAGCAGTGAACCAGATCAATTCTTC. The genes are TRBV2 and TRBJ2-1, with unresolved D. V lost 2 bases, J lost 16 bases, and 9 bases lay in between. The CDR3 runs to 10 residues. Germline values: CDR1 SNHLY, CDR2 FYNNEI. The complete variable domain, with remaining parts taken from reference TRBV2 and TRBJ2-1, reads EPEVTQTPSHQVTQMGQEVILRCVPISNHLYFYWYRQILGQKVEFLVSFYNNEISEKSEIFDDQFSVERPDGSNFTLKIRSTKLEDSAMYFCASSEPDQFFGPGTRLTVL.

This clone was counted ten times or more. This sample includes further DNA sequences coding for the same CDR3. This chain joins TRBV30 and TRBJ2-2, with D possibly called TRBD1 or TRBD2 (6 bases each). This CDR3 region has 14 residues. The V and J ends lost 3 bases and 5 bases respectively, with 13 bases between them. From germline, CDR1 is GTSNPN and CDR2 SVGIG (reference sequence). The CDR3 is CAWRRGARTGELFF. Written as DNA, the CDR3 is TGTGCCTGGAGGAGGGGGGCGCGAACCGGGGAGCTGTTTTTT.

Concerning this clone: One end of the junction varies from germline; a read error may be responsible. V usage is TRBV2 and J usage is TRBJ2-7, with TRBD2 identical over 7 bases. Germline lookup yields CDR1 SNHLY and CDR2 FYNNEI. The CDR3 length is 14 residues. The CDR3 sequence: CAGRLAQTSYEQYF. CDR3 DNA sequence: TGTGCCGGCAGACTAGCCCAGACCTCCTACGAGCAGTACTTC.

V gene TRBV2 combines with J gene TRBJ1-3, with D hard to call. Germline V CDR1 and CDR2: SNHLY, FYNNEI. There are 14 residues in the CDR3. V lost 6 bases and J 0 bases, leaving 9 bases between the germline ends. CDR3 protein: CASSPFLSGNTIYF. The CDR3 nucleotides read TGTGCCAGCAGCCCCTTTCTCTCTGGAAACACCATATATTTT. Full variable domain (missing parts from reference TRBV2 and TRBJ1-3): EPEVTQTPSHQVTQMGQEVILRCVPISNHLYFYWYRQILGQKVEFLVSFYNNEISEKSEIFDDQFSVERPDGSNFTLKIRSTKLEDSAMYFCASSPFLSGNTIYFGEGSWLTVV.

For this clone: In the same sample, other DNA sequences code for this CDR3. The CDR3 loop reads CASSSTGGAYNEQFF. CDR3 bases: TGTGCCAGCAGCTCGACAGGGGGCGCTTACAATGAGCAGTTCTTC. The rearrangement uses TRBV7-3 and TRBJ2-1, with 10 nucleotides matching TRBD1. The CDR3 runs 15 residues. The V and J ends lost 4 bases and 4 bases, in that order; junction bases with no gene match: 4. CDR1 is SGHTA, CDR2 FQGTGA, per germline. Filled out from reference TRBV7-3 and TRBJ2-1, the complete variable domain reads GAGVSQTPSNKVTEKGKYVELRCDPISGHTALYWYRQSLGQGPEFLIYFQGTGAADDSGLPNDRFFAVRPEGSVSTLKIQRTERGDSAVYLCASSSTGGAYNEQFFGPGTRLTVL.

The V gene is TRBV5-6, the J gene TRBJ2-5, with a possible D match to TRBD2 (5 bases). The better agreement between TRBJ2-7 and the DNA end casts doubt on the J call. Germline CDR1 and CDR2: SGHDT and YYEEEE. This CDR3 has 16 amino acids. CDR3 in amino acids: CASSWSLSGNSYEQYF. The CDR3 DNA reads TGTGCCAGCAGCTGGTCGTTGTCGGGAAACTCCTACGAGCAGTACTTC.